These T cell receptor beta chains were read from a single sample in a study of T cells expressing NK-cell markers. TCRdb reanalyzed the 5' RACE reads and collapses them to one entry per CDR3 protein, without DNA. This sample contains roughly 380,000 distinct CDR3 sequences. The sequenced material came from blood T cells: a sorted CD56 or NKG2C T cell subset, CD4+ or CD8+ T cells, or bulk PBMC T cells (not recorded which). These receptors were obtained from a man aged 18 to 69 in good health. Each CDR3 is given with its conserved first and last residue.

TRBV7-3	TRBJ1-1	CASSPQGWGSNTEAFF
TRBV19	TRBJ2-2	CATSLAGGQLFF
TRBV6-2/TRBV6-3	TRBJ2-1	CASSTIVESYNEQFF
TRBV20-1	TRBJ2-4	CSARGGVNIQYF
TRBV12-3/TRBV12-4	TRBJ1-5	CASTSGGLRNQPQHF
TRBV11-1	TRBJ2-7	CASSLRDRYYEQYF
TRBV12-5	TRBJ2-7	CASGGTTGLQYF
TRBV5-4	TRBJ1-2	CASSPRTATNYGYTF
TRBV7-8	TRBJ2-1	CASSLLTGGGNEQFF
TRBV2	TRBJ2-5	CASSADRAVLETQYF
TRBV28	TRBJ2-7	CASTSRGGRTYEQYF
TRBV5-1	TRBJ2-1	CASSLEAGGSSSYNEQFF
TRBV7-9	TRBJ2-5	CASSYHQGEGETQYF
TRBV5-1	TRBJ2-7	CASSPRPTGGMHEQYF
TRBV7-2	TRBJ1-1	CASSPEGGRRAFF
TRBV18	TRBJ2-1	CASSPLDRTSSSNEQFF
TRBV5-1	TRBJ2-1	CASSTGRATLGGYNEQFF
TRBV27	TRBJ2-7	CASSPGQGDLYEQYF
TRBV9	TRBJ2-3	CASSSHSGTSTDTQYF
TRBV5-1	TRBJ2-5	CASSFNPQGSQETQYF
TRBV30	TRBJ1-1	CAWSGHWNTEAFF
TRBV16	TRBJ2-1	CASGDVSSYNEQFF
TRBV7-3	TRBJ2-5	CASSLMPLGQGASNQETQYF
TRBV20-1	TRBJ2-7	CSARGNGYEQYF
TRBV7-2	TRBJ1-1	CASSPRPNLNTEAFF
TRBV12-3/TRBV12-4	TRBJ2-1	CASMAGLAGITYNEQFF
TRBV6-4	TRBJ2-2	CASSPGTSTGELFF
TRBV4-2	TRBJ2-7	CASSRQASGGTNAYEQYF
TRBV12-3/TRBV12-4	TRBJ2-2	CASSPRLARGELFF
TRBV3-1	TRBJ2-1	CASSQLPRGTNEQFF
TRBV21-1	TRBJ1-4	CAWTRGAVREKLFF
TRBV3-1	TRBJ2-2	CASSHAGGTGELFF
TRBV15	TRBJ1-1	CATRLLGQKNTEAFF
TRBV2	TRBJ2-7	CASCYRGENEQYF
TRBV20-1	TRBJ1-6	CSARDGQASQNSPLHF
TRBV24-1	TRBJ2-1	CATSDPNTANEQFF
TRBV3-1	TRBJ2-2	CASSQVGQGRSGELFF
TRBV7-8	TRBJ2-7	CASSPRDLAGYEQYF
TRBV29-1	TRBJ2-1	CSVFPGTAPSSYNEQFF
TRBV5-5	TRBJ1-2	CASSLELPRTNYGYTF
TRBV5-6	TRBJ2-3	CASSLRLAGGTDTQYF
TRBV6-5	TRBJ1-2	CASSRGRTAANYGYTF
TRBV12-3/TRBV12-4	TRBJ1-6	CASSLTQGGNSPLHF
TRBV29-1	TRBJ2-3	CSVDLVDTDTQYF
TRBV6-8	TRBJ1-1	CASSTSATGLTEAFF
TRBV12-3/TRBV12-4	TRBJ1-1	CASSPRGFGGRTEAFF
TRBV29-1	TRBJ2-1	CSVLRPPGANNEQFF
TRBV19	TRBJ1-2	CASSGRQGVRVGYTF
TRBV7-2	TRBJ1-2	CASSLQGISIYGYTF
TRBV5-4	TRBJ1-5	CASSRDSYEPQHF
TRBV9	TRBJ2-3	CASSPSGGFGDTQYF
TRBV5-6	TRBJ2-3	CASSFSGGAFGDTQYF
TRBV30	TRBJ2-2	CAWRAVSSNTGELFF
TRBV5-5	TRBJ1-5	CASSLMPGQPQHF
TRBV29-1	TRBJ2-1	CSVGGLYNEQFF
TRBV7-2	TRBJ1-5	CASSRDPGQPQHF